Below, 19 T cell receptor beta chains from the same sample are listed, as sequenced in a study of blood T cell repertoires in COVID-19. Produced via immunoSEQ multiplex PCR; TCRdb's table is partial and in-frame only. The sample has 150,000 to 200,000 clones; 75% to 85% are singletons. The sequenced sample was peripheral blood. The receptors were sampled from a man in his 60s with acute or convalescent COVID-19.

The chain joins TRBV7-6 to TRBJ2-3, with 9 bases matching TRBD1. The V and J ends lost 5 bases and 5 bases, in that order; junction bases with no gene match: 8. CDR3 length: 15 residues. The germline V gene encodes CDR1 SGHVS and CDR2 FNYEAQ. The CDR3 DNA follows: TGTGCCAGCAGCCTGGGGGACAGGGTGGGAGATACGCAGTATTTT. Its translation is CASSLGDRVGDTQYF.

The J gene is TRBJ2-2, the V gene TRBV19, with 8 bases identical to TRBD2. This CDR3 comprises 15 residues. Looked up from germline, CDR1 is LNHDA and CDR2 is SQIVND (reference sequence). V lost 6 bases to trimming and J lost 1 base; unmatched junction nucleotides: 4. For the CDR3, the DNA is TGTGCCAGTAGGCCGGGGGGGATGAACACCGGGGAGCTGTTTTTT. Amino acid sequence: CASRPGGMNTGELFF.

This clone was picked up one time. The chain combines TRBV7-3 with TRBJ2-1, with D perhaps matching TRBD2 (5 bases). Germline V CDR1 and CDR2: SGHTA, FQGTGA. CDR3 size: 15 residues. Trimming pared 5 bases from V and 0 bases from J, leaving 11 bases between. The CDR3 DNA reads TGTGCCAGCAGCCGCGGACTGGCCTCCTACAATGAGCAGTTCTTC. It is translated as CASSRGLASYNEQFF.

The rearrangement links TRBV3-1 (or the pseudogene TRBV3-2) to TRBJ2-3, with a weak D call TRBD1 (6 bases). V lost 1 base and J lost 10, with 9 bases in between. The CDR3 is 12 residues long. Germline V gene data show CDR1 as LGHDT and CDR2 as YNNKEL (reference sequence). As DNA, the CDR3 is TGTGCCAGCAGCCAAGCGCAGGGGCCGCAGTATTTT. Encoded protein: CASSQAQGPQYF.

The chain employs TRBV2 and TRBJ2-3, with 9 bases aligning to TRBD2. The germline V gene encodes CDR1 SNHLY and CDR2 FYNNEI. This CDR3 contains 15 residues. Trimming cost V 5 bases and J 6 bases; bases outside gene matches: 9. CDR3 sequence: CASSQLAGSYDTQYF. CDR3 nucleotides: TGTGCCAGCAGTCAACTAGCGGGTTCGTACGATACGCAGTATTTT.

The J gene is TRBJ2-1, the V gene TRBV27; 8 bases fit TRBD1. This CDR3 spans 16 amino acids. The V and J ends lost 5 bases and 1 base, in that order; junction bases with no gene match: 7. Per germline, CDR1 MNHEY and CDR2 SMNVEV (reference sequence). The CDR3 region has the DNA TGTGCCAGCAGTCCCCTAGGGACAGGTTCCTACAATGAGCAGTTCTTC. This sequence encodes CASSPLGTGSYNEQFF.

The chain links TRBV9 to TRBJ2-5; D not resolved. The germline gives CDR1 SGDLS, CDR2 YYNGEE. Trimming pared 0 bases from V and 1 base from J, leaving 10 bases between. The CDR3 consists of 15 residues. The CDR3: CASSVASSGQETQYF. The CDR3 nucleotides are TGTGCCAGCAGCGTAGCCTCCTCGGGCCAAGAGACCCAGTACTTC.

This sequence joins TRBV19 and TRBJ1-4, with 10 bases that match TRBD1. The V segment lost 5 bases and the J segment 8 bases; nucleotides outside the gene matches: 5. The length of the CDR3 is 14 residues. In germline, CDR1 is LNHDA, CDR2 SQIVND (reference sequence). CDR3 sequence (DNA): TGTGCCAGTAGTTTGACAGGGGGCCAGGAAAAACTGTTTTTT. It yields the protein CASSLTGGQEKLFF.

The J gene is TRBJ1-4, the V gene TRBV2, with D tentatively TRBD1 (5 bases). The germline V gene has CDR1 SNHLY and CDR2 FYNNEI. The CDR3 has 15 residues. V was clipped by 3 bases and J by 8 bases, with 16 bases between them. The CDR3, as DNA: TGTGCCAGCAGTGAGGGGCCCAGAAGGTACGAAAAACTGTTTTTT. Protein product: CASSEGPRRYEKLFF.

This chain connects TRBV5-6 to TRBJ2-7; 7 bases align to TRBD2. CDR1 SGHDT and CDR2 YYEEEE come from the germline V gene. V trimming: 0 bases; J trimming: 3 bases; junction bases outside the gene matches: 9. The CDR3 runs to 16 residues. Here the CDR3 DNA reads TGTGCCAGCAGCTTGGTTGGCGGGACTACCCTCTACGAGCAGTACTTC. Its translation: CASSLVGGTTLYEQYF.

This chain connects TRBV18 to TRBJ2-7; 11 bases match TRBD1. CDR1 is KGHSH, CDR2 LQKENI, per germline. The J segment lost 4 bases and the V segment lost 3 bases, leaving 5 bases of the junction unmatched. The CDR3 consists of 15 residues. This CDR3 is CASSPRTGGLYEQYF. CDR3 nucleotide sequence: TGTGCCAGCTCACCCCGGACAGGGGGCTTATACGAGCAGTACTTC. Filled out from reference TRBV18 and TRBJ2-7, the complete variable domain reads NAGVMQNPRHLVRRRGQEARLRCSPMKGHSHVYWYRQLPEEGLKFMVYLQKENIIDESGMPKERFSAEFPKEGPSILRIQQVVRGDSAAYFCASSPRTGGLYEQYFGPGTRLTVT.

The CDR3 reads CASGLAGAYNEQFF. The CDR3 DNA reads as TGTGCCAGCGGACTAGCGGGGGCCTACAATGAGCAGTTCTTC. V usage is TRBV4-2 and J usage is TRBJ2-1; 13 bases line up with TRBD2. The CDR3 contains 14 residues. V gave up 8 bases and J gave up 2 bases; unmatched junction bases: 0. Germline V gene data show CDR1 as LGHNA and CDR2 as YNFKEQ.

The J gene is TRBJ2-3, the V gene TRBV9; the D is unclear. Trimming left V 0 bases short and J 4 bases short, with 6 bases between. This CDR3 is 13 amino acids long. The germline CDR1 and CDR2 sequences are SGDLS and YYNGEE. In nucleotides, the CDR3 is TGTGCCAGCAGCGTAGCGGTGGCAGATACGCAGTATTTT. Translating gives CASSVAVADTQYF. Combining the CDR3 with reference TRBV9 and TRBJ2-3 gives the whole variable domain DSGVTQTPKHLITATGQRVTLRCSPRSGDLSVYWYQQSLDQGLQFLIQYYNGEERAKGNILERFSAQQFPDLHSELNLSSLELGDSALYFCASSVAVADTQYFGPGTRLTVL.

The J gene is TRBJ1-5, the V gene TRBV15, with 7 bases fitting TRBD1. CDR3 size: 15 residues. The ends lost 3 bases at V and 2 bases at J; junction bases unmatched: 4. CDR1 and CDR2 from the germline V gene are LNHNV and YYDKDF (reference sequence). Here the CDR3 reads CATSSDREGNQPQHF. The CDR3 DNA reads TGTGCCACCAGCAGTGACAGGGAGGGCAATCAGCCCCAGCATTTT.

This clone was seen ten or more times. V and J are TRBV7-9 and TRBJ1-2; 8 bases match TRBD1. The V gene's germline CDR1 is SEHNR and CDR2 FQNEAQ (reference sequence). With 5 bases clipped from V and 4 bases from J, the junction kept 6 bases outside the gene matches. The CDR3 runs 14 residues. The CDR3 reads CASSLDRGGYGYTF. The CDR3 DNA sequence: TGTGCCAGCAGCCTCGACAGGGGCGGCTATGGCTACACCTTC.

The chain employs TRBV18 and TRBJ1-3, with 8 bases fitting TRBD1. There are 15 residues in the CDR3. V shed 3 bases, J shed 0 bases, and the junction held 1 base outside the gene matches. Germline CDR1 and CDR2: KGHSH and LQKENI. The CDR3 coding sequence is TGTGCCAGCTCACCGACAGGGGACTCTGGAAACACCATATATTTT. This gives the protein CASSPTGDSGNTIYF.

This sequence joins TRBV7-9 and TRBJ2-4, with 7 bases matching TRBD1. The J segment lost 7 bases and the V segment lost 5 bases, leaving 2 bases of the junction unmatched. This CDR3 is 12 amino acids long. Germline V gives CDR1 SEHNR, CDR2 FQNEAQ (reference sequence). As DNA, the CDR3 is TGTGCCAGCAGCCCGGACAGGAACATTCAGTACTTC. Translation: CASSPDRNIQYF.

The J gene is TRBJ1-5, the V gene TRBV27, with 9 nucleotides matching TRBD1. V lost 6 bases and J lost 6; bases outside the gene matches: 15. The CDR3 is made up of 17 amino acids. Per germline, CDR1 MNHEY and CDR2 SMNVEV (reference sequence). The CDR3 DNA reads TGTGCCAGCAGCCTAAGACAGGGGGGGGGTATTAGTCAGCCCCAGCATTTT. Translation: CASSLRQGGGISQPQHF.

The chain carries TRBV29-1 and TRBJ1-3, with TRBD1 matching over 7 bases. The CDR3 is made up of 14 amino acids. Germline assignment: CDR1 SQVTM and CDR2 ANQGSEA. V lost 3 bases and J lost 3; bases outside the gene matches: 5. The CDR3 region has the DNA TGCAGCGTTGATCACCAGGGGGATGGAAACACCATATATTTT. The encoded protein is CSVDHQGDGNTIYF. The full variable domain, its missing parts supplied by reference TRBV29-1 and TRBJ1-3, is SAVISQKPSRDICQRGTSLTIQCQVDSQVTMMFWYRQQPGQSLTLIATANQGSEATYESGFVIDKFPISRPNLTFSTLTVSNMSPEDSSIYLCSVDHQGDGNTIYFGEGSWLTVV.